This is a list of T cell receptor beta chains from one sample in a study of cytomegalovirus exposure and HLA in healthy donors. Sequencing was performed with immunoSEQ multiplex PCR; in TCRdb, only in-frame clones are kept and a portion is missing. The sample has about 200,000 clones, approximately 85% seen once. The sequencing sample was made of PBMCs. The receptor source for this set is a woman in her fifties or sixties in good health and CMV-seropositive. CDR3s include the opening cysteine and the closing phenylalanine or tryptophan. D genes are given only for firm matches. Clone size appears in some rows only: once, few, many, or a class for an expanded clone.

clone_size	d_call	v_call	cdr3_length	j_call	cdr3_aa	cdr3_nt
.	.	TRBV19	16	TRBJ2-5	CASSIGRGLTQETQYF	TGTGCCAGTAGTATCGGACGGGGACTCACACAAGAGACCCAGTACTTC
.	TRBD1	TRBV4-3	16	TRBJ2-1	CASSLGPGQGGNEQFF	TGCGCCAGCAGCCTGGGGCCGGGACAGGGAGGCAATGAGCAGTTCTTC
.	.	TRBV6-5	14	TRBJ2-7	CASSYSRGQFEQYF	TGTGCCAGCAGTTACTCTCGAGGCCAGTTCGAGCAGTACTTC
.	TRBD1	TRBV5-1	18	TRBJ1-3	CASSNRDRATISGNTIYF	TGCGCCAGCTCAAATAGGGACAGGGCGACAATCTCTGGAAACACCATATATTTT
.	TRBD1	TRBV2	17	TRBJ2-6	CASSRDRNPGGANGLTF	TGTGCCAGCAGTAGGGACAGAAACCCGGGTGGGGCCAACGGCCTGACTTTC
.	.	TRBV6-5	14	TRBJ2-7	CASAPDQGIREQYF	TGTGCCAGCGCTCCGGATCAGGGGATTCGCGAGCAGTACTTC
few	TRBD2	TRBV28	15	TRBJ2-7	CASSLPSGRDGEQYF	TGTGCCAGCAGTTTACCTAGCGGGAGGGATGGGGAGCAGTACTTC
.	.	TRBV7-8	16	TRBJ1-3	CASSSAGILWENTIYF	TGTGCCAGCAGCTCCGCCGGGATACTCTGGGAAAACACCATATATTTT
.	.	TRBV9	11	TRBJ1-3	CASSDRNTIYF	TGTGCCAGCAGCGACAGAAACACCATATATTTT
.	.	TRBV6-1	13	TRBJ2-1	CASSGSGSGEQFF	TGTGCCAGCAGTGGTAGTGGGAGTGGCGAGCAGTTCTTC
.	.	TRBV27	13	TRBJ1-2	CASSSNRPYGYTF	TGTGCCAGCAGTTCAAACAGACCCTATGGCTACACCTTC
.	.	TRBV5-6	13	TRBJ1-2	CASSFRRGYGYTF	TGTGCCAGCAGCTTTCGCAGGGGCTATGGCTACACCTTC
.	TRBD2	TRBV5-4	16	TRBJ2-2	CASSSSTSGYTGELFF	TGTGCCAGCAGCTCCTCGACTAGCGGTTACACCGGGGAGCTGTTTTTT
.	TRBD1	TRBV11-2	16	TRBJ1-4	CASSFGQGGTYEKLFF	TGTGCCAGCAGCTTCGGACAGGGAGGAACCTATGAAAAACTGTTTTTT
.	TRBD1	TRBV19	15	TRBJ2-2	CARRDRASNTGELFF	TGTGCCAGGAGGGACAGGGCTTCGAACACCGGGGAGCTGTTTTTT
.	.	TRBV5-6	14	TRBJ2-7	CASRRAGTAYEQYF	TGTGCCAGCAGGCGTGCGGGAACAGCCTACGAGCAGTACTTC
.	.	TRBV7-7	14	TRBJ2-1	CASSLGGLYNEQFF	TGTGCCAGCAGCTTGGGGGGGCTCTACAATGAGCAGTTCTTC
.	.	TRBV10-3	13	TRBJ1-1	CANSPNGDTEAFF	TGTGCCAACAGCCCAAACGGGGACACTGAAGCTTTCTTT
once	.	TRBV6-6	13	TRBJ2-3	CAGGGRTTDTQYF	TGTGCCGGAGGAGGCAGGACCACAGATACGCAGTATTTT
.	.	TRBV19	14	TRBJ1-1	CASSIGQMNTEAFF	TGTGCCAGTAGTATCGGACAGATGAACACTGAAGCTTTCTTT
.	.	TRBV7-3	17	TRBJ2-1	CASSLTLGGHSYNEQFF	TGTGCCAGCAGCTTAACTCTCGGCGGCCACTCCTACAATGAGCAGTTCTTC
.	.	TRBV7-2	14	TRBJ2-3	CASSLGSSTYTQYF	TGTGCCAGCAGCTTAGGGAGTAGCACCTATACGCAGTATTTT
few	.	TRBV6-1	15	TRBJ2-3	CASSDATPLTDTQYF	TGTGCCAGCAGTGACGCGACTCCTCTGACAGATACGCAGTATTTT
once	TRBD2	TRBV27	15	TRBJ2-1	CASSPRLAGYNEQFF	TGTGCCAGCAGTCCCCGACTAGCGGGTTACAATGAGCAGTTCTTC
.	.	TRBV6-4	15	TRBJ2-7	CASSPPHSSPKEQYF	TGTGCCAGCAGTCCCCCCCACAGTTCCCCTAAGGAGCAGTACTTC
.	.	TRBV21-1	15	TRBJ1-5	CASSKNESTYQPQHF	TGTGCCAGCAGCAAAAATGAATCGACTTATCAGCCCCAGCATTTT
.	.	TRBV15	12	TRBJ2-7	CATSRESYEQYF	TGTGCCACCAGTCGGGAGTCCTACGAGCAGTACTTC
.	TRBD1	TRBV5-4	15	TRBJ1-1	CASSRLDRENTEAFF	TGTGCCAGCAGTCGCCTGGACAGGGAAAACACTGAAGCTTTCTTT
.	TRBD1	TRBV6-1	18	TRBJ2-7	CASSEAPRTGGLLYEQYF	TGTGCCAGCAGTGAAGCCCCCCGGACAGGGGGACTACTCTACGAGCAGTACTTC
few	TRBD2	TRBV19	15	TRBJ2-1	CASSYGGANYNEQFF	TGTGCCAGTAGCTACGGGGGGGCGAATTATAATGAGCAGTTCTTC
.	.	TRBV5-8	18	TRBJ2-3	CASSLEKRVITSTDTQYF	TGTGCCAGCAGCTTGGAGAAGCGGGTGATAACCAGCACAGATACGCAGTATTTT
.	TRBD1	TRBV19	14	TRBJ1-1	CASSKGQGLAEAFF	TGTGCCAGTAGTAAGGGACAGGGGCTCGCTGAAGCTTTCTTT